The 28 T cell receptor beta chains below were found in one sample sequenced in a study of blood T cell repertoires in COVID-19. TCRdb keeps only in-frame clones here, not all; method: immunoSEQ multiplex PCR. The sample consists of 100,000 or so clones, roughly 90% of them appearing once. The specimen sequenced was peripheral blood. Receptors were obtained from a man aged 45 to 65 with active COVID-19.

The J gene is TRBJ2-3, the V gene TRBV5-1; 12 nucleotides agree with TRBD2. The CDR3 length is 16 residues. CDR1 and CDR2 (germline): SGHRS, YFSETQ. Trimming took 4 bases from V and 7 from J; bases not matched to a gene: 10. CDR3: CASSQQSSGGGNTQYF. CDR3 DNA sequence: TGCGCCAGCAGCCAACAATCTAGCGGGGGGGGAAATACGCAGTATTTT.

The chain joins TRBV19 to TRBJ1-2; maybe TRBD1 (5 bases). CDR1 LNHDA and CDR2 SQIVND come from the germline V gene (reference sequence). The CDR3 extends over 10 amino acids. CDR3 bases: TGTAGTTCGGGGGACTATGGCTACACCTTC. Translating it yields CSSGDYGYTF.

The chain couples TRBV2 to TRBJ2-6, with TRBD1 matching over 7 bases. Germline trimming cut 0 bases from V and 2 bases from J; bases unmatched to any gene: 4. The CDR3 spans 17 residues. Germline CDR1 and CDR2: SNHLY and FYNNEI. The CDR3 DNA follows: TGTGCCAGCAGTGAAGCGACGACAGGGACTGGGGCCAACGTCCTGACTTTC. Amino acids: CASSEATTGTGANVLTF.

The rearrangement links TRBV6-5 to TRBJ2-2; D unresolved. The CDR3 contains 15 residues. Germline loops: CDR1 MNHEY, CDR2 SVGAGI. Trimming took 3 bases from V and 0 from J, leaving 8 bases between them. The CDR3 coding sequence is TGTGCCAGCAGTTATCAGGTTCCGAACACCGGGGAGCTGTTTTTT. As protein: CASSYQVPNTGELFF.

The V gene is TRBV20-1, the J gene TRBJ2-7; D gene uncertain. Germline values: CDR1 DFQATT, CDR2 SNEGSKA (reference sequence). The ends were cut back, 4 bases at V and 3 bases at J, with 7 bases in the middle. CDR3 length: 11 amino acids. The DNA of the CDR3 is TGCAGTGCTACAGACCTCTACGAGCAGTACGTC. This gives the protein CSATDLYEQYV.

This chain connects TRBV7-2 to TRBJ1-4; weak D call: TRBD1 (6 bases). Germline CDR1 and CDR2: SGHTA and FQGNSA. Trimming left V 5 bases short and J 0 bases short, with 13 bases between. The CDR3 runs 16 residues. The CDR3 sequence: CASSLDSRATNEKLFF. In DNA form, the CDR3 reads TGTGCCAGCAGCCTGGACAGCCGTGCAACTAATGAAAAACTGTTTTTT.

The chain recombines TRBV28 with TRBJ1-5; D not resolved. V was trimmed by 6 bases and J by 6 bases, leaving 9 bases between them. The CDR3 totals 12 residues. The germline V gene encodes CDR1 MDHEN and CDR2 SYDVKM. CDR3: CASSFYPQPQHF. The CDR3 region has the DNA TGTGCCAGCAGCTTCTACCCTCAGCCCCAGCATTTT.

This rearrangement joins TRBV24-1 to TRBJ2-1, with 10 bases lining up with TRBD1. Germline assignment: CDR1 KGHDR and CDR2 SFDVKD. The CDR3 runs 18 residues. Losses at the gene ends were 3 bases for V and 0 bases for J; bases not matched to a gene: 7. Here the CDR3 reads CATSDLPGQGRSYNEQFF. The CDR3 nucleotides are TGTGCCACCAGTGATCTCCCGGGACAGGGGCGCTCCTACAATGAGCAGTTCTTC.

The chain joins TRBV5-5 to TRBJ1-1, with unresolved D. Per the germline V gene, CDR1 is SGHKS and CDR2 is YYEKEE (reference sequence). CDR3 length: 16 residues. The V gene lost 0 bases and the J gene lost 0 bases, with 12 bases spanning the gap. CDR3 amino acids: CASSLVVRTMNTEAFF. The CDR3 coding sequence is TGTGCCAGCAGCTTGGTAGTCAGGACTATGAACACTGAAGCTTTCTTT.

V and J are TRBV29-1 and TRBJ1-5, with unresolved D. Trimming removed 4 bases at V and 4 bases at J, with 8 bases between. The CDR3 has 12 residues. Germline CDR1 reads SQVTM; CDR2 reads ANQGSEA. CDR3 residues: CSVGGGNQPQHF. CDR3 nucleotide sequence: TGCAGCGTTGGAGGAGGGAATCAGCCCCAGCATTTT.

This chain joins TRBV4-1 and TRBJ1-5; D is ambiguous. Trimming cost V 0 bases and J 7 bases, with 7 bases left between them. This CDR3 has 13 residues. Germline lookup yields CDR1 MGHRA and CDR2 YSYEKL. CDR3 loop: CASSQDPGQPQHF. In nucleotides, the CDR3 is TGCGCCAGCAGCCAAGATCCCGGGCAGCCCCAGCATTTT.

V and J are TRBV9 and TRBJ1-6; 7 bases align to TRBD1. This CDR3 has 19 amino acids. The V gene end was trimmed by 4 bases and the J gene end by 8 bases; junction bases not matched to a gene: 21. Germline-derived CDR1 and CDR2 are SGDLS and YYNGEE. In DNA, the CDR3 is TGTGCCAGCAGCCCGAGCCCCCGGGGGTGGGACAGCCGCGATTCACCCCTCCACTTT. This translates into CASSPSPRGWDSRDSPLHF.

CDR3 residues: CASSRGTGNSNQPQHF. CDR3 nucleotide sequence: TGTGCCAGCTCGCGGGGGACGGGGAATAGCAATCAGCCCCAGCATTTT. The chain is built from TRBV18 and TRBJ1-5, with D perhaps matching TRBD1 (5 bases). Trimming took off 6 bases at V and 0 bases at J, with 15 bases between the two ends. The CDR3 covers 16 residues. Germline V gene sequence: CDR1 KGHSH, CDR2 LQKENI.

The chain uses TRBV27 and TRBJ1-5; D not certain. The CDR3 covers 13 residues. V was clipped by 6 bases and J by 3 bases, with 9 bases between them. CDR1 MNHEY and CDR2 SMNVEV come from the germline V gene (reference sequence). The chain's CDR3 is CASSGVFNQPQHF. The CDR3 DNA follows: TGTGCCAGCAGCGGGGTTTTCAATCAGCCCCAGCATTTT.

This chain connects TRBV5-1 to TRBJ2-1, with TRBD2 matching over 8 bases. Germline assignment: CDR1 SGHRS and CDR2 YFSETQ. The length of the CDR3 is 15 residues. V was clipped by 3 bases and J by 1 base; unmatched bases: 3. The CDR3 is CASSYGGESYNEQFF. The CDR3, as DNA: TGCGCCAGCAGCTACGGGGGGGAATCCTACAATGAGCAGTTCTTC.

V gene TRBV5-1 combines with J gene TRBJ2-2, with 9 bases that match TRBD1. Germline loops: CDR1 SGHRS, CDR2 YFSETQ. The CDR3 contains 15 residues. The trim removed 1 base at V and 4 bases at J, leaving 2 bases unmatched. The CDR3 protein is CASSLKGQGTGELFF. CDR3 DNA: TGCGCCAGCAGCTTGAAGGGACAGGGCACCGGGGAGCTGTTTTTT.

The chain joins TRBV6-5 to TRBJ1-4; D is unresolved. The CDR3 length is 16 residues. The germline V gene has CDR1 MNHEY and CDR2 SVGAGI. The V end was cut by 0 bases, the J end by 0 bases, with 8 bases between. CDR3 in DNA: TGTGCCAGCAGTTACTCGAGCGCAACAACTAATGAAAAACTGTTTTTT. Its translation: CASSYSSATTNEKLFF.

The chain combines TRBV12-5 with TRBJ1-4; the match to TRBD1 covers 8 bases. Per the germline V gene, CDR1 is LGHNT and CDR2 is FRNRAP. V trimming: 1 base; J trimming: 4 bases; junction bases outside the gene matches: 17. The CDR3 sequence is 20 residues long. CDR3 sequence: CASGLGRQGLRRGFNEKLFF. DNA of the CDR3: TGTGCTAGTGGTTTGGGGAGACAGGGGCTCAGAAGGGGGTTTAATGAAAAACTGTTTTTT.

The chain links TRBV7-9 to TRBJ2-7, with 9 positions matching TRBD2. V trimming: 5 bases; J trimming: 8 bases; junction bases outside the gene matches: 22. CDR3 length: 18 amino acids. Germline loops: CDR1 SEHNR, CDR2 FQNEAQ (reference sequence). The CDR3 sequence: CASSQGLYSGTSTTKQYF. DNA of the CDR3: TGTGCCAGCAGCCAGGGGTTATATAGCGGGACTAGCACCACTAAGCAGTACTTC.

The chain couples TRBV7-2 to TRBJ1-1; unclear D gene. V was shortened by 0 bases and J by 1 base, with 6 bases between the two germline ends. The CDR3 runs to 14 residues. The germline CDR1 and CDR2 sequences are SGHTA and FQGNSA. In DNA form, the CDR3 reads TGTGCCAGCAGCTTAGCGGAGGGGAACACTGAAGCTTTCTTT. Translation gives CASSLAEGNTEAFF.

This clone was observed a few times. The chain carries TRBV3-1 (or the pseudogene TRBV3-2) and TRBJ2-1; 11 bases are shared with TRBD1. This CDR3 region has 16 residues. Germline CDR1 is LGHDT and CDR2 is YNNKEL (reference sequence). V dropped 0 bases and J dropped 8; count of bases not matched to a gene: 6. In DNA, the CDR3 is TGTGCCAGCAGCCAAGATAGAGGACAGGGGGCCGATGAGCAGTTCTTC. It encodes CASSQDRGQGADEQFF.

This rearrangement joins TRBV5-4 to TRBJ2-2; D call uncertain. Trimming cost V 0 bases and J 2 bases, with 5 bases left between them. The CDR3 has 14 residues. Germline V gene data show CDR1 as SGHNT and CDR2 as YYREEE (reference sequence). The CDR3 here is CASSLGVNTGELFF. The CDR3 nucleotides read TGTGCCAGCAGCTTGGGAGTCAACACCGGGGAGCTGTTTTTT.

The rearrangement links TRBV3-1 (or the pseudogene TRBV3-2) to TRBJ2-7; D possibly corresponds to TRBD2 (6 bases). This CDR3 contains 13 residues. V lost 4 bases and J 7 bases, leaving 14 bases between the germline ends. Looked up from germline, CDR1 is LGHDT and CDR2 is YNNKEL (reference sequence). The chain's CDR3 is CASSLGRAGEQYV. CDR3 sequence (DNA): TGTGCCAGCAGCCTAGGCAGGGCGGGAGAGCAGTACGTC.

This clone was detected a few times. In DNA form, the CDR3 reads TGCAGTGCTACAAGCGGCCACGAGCAGTACTTC. It codes for CSATSGHEQYF. The rearrangement joins TRBV20-1 to TRBJ2-7; D is perhaps TRBD2 (5 bases). The germline CDR1 and CDR2 sequences are DFQATT and SNEGSKA (reference sequence). With 4 bases removed from V and 5 bases from J, the gap between germline ends came to 9 bases. CDR3 length: 11 amino acids.

This clone has only one observation. This chain connects TRBV18 to TRBJ2-3, with a tentative D call TRBD2 (5 bases). The CDR3 has 15 amino acids. V lost 8 bases and J 7 bases, leaving 22 bases between the germline ends. From germline, CDR1 is KGHSH and CDR2 LQKENI. CDR3: CASHPSRGIQNTQYF. The DNA of the CDR3 is TGTGCCAGCCATCCATCTCGGGGTATACAAAATACGCAGTATTTT.

The chain links TRBV9 to TRBJ1-2; D remains ambiguous. Trimming stripped 4 bases from V and 0 bases from J, with 7 bases between. The germline CDR1 and CDR2 sequences are SGDLS and YYNGEE. The CDR3 has 13 amino acids. The CDR3 sequence is CASSPSTNYGYTF. The DNA of the CDR3 is TGTGCCAGCAGCCCTAGCACTAACTATGGCTACACCTTC.

The rearrangement joins TRBV4-1 to TRBJ2-7; D is unclear. The length of the CDR3 is 15 residues. V was cut by 3 bases and J by 0 bases, with 12 bases left in between. Germline assignment: CDR1 MGHRA and CDR2 YSYEKL. CDR3 residues: CASSQAKTGSYEQYF. In DNA, the CDR3 is TGCGCCAGCAGCCAGGCAAAGACTGGCTCCTACGAGCAGTACTTC.

The chain joins TRBV7-9 to TRBJ2-3; the match to TRBD2 covers 12 bases. The V gene's germline CDR1 is SEHNR and CDR2 FQNEAQ (reference sequence). The CDR3 is made up of 18 amino acids. V dropped 2 bases and J dropped 4; count of bases not matched to a gene: 10. CDR3 sequence: CASSLPLRLAGVSDTQYF. Written as DNA, the CDR3 is TGTGCCAGCAGCTTACCCTTAAGACTAGCGGGGGTTTCAGATACGCAGTATTTT.